The rows below give T cell receptor beta chains drawn from one sample of a study of T cell changes during pregnancy in multiple sclerosis. Profiled with immunoSEQ multiplex PCR; TCRdb holds only in-frame clones, not every one. The table includes around 75,000 clones, 70% to 90% detected once. Here the sequenced sample was peripheral blood, taken in the first trimester of pregnancy. These receptors were obtained from a female donor in good health, enrolled as a control in a pregnancy study. Both conserved end residues are part of each CDR3. Fields, in order: V gene, D gene, J gene, clone size, CDR3 DNA, CDR3 protein. The D gene is left open where the match is weak. Rows may omit the clone size; those that give it use once, few, many or a size class.

TRBV19,TRBD1,TRBJ1-1,-,TGTGCCAGTAGTCCTCAGACAGGGAGGAACACTGAAGCTTTCTTT,CASSPQTGRNTEAFF
TRBV6-1,TRBD2,TRBJ2-3,-,TGTGCCAGCAGTGAAACGGTAGCGGGGGGCACAGATACGCAGTATTTT,CASSETVAGGTDTQYF
TRBV9,TRBD1,TRBJ2-2,-,TGTGCCAGCAGTGCTCGAGCAGGGGGCTTCACCGGGGAGCTGTTTTTT,CASSARAGGFTGELFF
TRBV6-4,-,TRBJ2-1,few,TGTGCCAGCAGTGACTCGGGGGGGGGCAGGGATGAGCAGTTCTTC,CASSDSGGGRDEQFF
TRBV6-1,-,TRBJ2-6,-,TGTGCCAGCAGTGAGGAAGAGGGTGCTGGGGCCAACGTCCTGACTTTC,CASSEEEGAGANVLTF
TRBV2,TRBD1,TRBJ1-3,-,TGTGCCAGCAGCCTCAAAGGGGGAGGACAGGGGCTCTCTGGAAACACCATATATTTT,CASSLKGGGQGLSGNTIYF
TRBV7-2,-,TRBJ1-2,-,TGTGCCAGCAGCTTAGAGGCAGGGCAGGCGGGAGGCTACACCTTC,CASSLEAGQAGGYTF
TRBV10-3,-,TRBJ2-3,-,TGTGCCATCAGTGAATATAGCACAGATACGCAGTATTTT,CAISEYSTDTQYF
TRBV18,-,TRBJ1-5,-,TGTGCCAGCTCACCGCGGGACTCCCGGAATCAGCCCCAGCATTTT,CASSPRDSRNQPQHF
TRBV6-1,-,TRBJ1-2,-,TGTGCCAGCAGGATACCACAGGGAGCTAACTATGGCTACACCTTC,CASRIPQGANYGYTF
TRBV6-5,TRBD1,TRBJ1-1,-,TGTGCCAGCAGAAGGGGGCTCCGGACTGAAGCTTTCTTT,CASRRGLRTEAFF
TRBV6-1,-,TRBJ2-7,-,TGTGCCAGCAGTGAAGCTGTGAACTCAAACGAGCAGTACTTC,CASSEAVNSNEQYF
TRBV25-1,-,TRBJ1-2,once,TGTGCCAGCAGTAATATGTATGGCTACACCTTC,CASSNMYGYTF
TRBV5-1,TRBD2,TRBJ2-5,-,TGCGCCAGCAGCTTGGCCGGGACTAGCGTCCAAGAGACCCAGTACTTC,CASSLAGTSVQETQYF
TRBV5-1,TRBD1,TRBJ1-6,-,TGCGCCAGCAGAGCCTTCGGGACAGAAAATTCACCCCTCCACTTT,CASRAFGTENSPLHF
TRBV25-1,-,TRBJ1-5,-,TGTGCCAGCTCCGGGGTCGGGGTCAATCAGCCCCAGCATTTT,CASSGVGVNQPQHF
TRBV14,-,TRBJ2-7,-,TGTGCCAGCAGCATTCGGGCAGGCACCGGAGGCGAGCAGTACTTC,CASSIRAGTGGEQYF
TRBV7-8,TRBD1,TRBJ1-2,once,TGTGCCAGCAGCTTAGACGACAGGGGGCTGTATGGCTACACCTTC,CASSLDDRGLYGYTF
TRBV6-1,-,TRBJ1-2,-,TGTGCCAGCAGTGCTAATACTAACTATGGCTACACCTTC,CASSANTNYGYTF
TRBV18,-,TRBJ2-7,-,TGTGCCAGCTCACCACTCCAGGCGTACGAGCAGTACTTC,CASSPLQAYEQYF
TRBV14,TRBD1,TRBJ2-7,-,TGTGCCAGCACCAAGGACAGGGGTAAGGTCTACGAGCAGTACTTC,CASTKDRGKVYEQYF
TRBV6-5,-,TRBJ2-7,-,TGTGCCAGCAGTTACTCTACCGCGGCGGACGAGCAGTACTTC,CASSYSTAADEQYF
TRBV27,-,TRBJ1-1,-,TGTGCCAGCAGTGCGCTGGACAGCATGAACACTGAAGCTTTCTTT,CASSALDSMNTEAFF
TRBV28,-,TRBJ1-2,-,TGTGCCAGCAGTTTGGGGGACTTGGTCTATGGCTACACCTTC,CASSLGDLVYGYTF
TRBV4-3,TRBD2,TRBJ2-7,-,TGCGCCAGCAGCCAAGATTCTGATAGCGGGAGATACGAGCAGTACTTC,CASSQDSDSGRYEQYF
TRBV4-3,TRBD2,TRBJ2-1,once,TGCGCCAGCAGCCAAGATAGGGCGGGAGAAGCCTACAATGAGCAGTTCTTC,CASSQDRAGEAYNEQFF
TRBV11-2,TRBD2,TRBJ2-1,-,TGTGCCAGCAGCTTAGTGCTAGCGGGATTCTATGAGCAGTTCTTC,CASSLVLAGFYEQFF
TRBV29-1,TRBD1,TRBJ1-1,-,TGCAGCGTTGGACGGACAGGCGCAACTGAAGCTTTCTTT,CSVGRTGATEAFF
TRBV14,-,TRBJ1-1,-,TGTGCCAGCAGCCAAGTTATCGGCGGAGAAGCTTTCTTT,CASSQVIGGEAFF
TRBV27,-,TRBJ1-2,-,TGTGCCAGCAGTTTAGGCTACAGGGAAGGGAACTATGGCTACACCTTC,CASSLGYREGNYGYTF
TRBV6-6,TRBD1,TRBJ1-1,-,TGTGCCAGCAGTTACCCCGCAGGGGGAGTGAACACTGAAGCTTTCTTT,CASSYPAGGVNTEAFF
TRBV19,TRBD2,TRBJ2-7,-,TGTGCCAGTAGTACCGCGGGGGGCGACGCCTACGAGCAGTACTTC,CASSTAGGDAYEQYF
TRBV7-2,-,TRBJ1-1,-,TGTGCCAGCAGCCGGCAGGTCTCTGAAGCTTTCTTT,CASSRQVSEAFF
TRBV10-2,-,TRBJ1-3,-,TGCGCCAGCAGTGGGACAGCCCTCTCTGGAAACACCATATATTTT,CASSGTALSGNTIYF
TRBV6-1,-,TRBJ1-1,-,TGTGCCAGCAGTGCGACAGGTAACACTGAAGCTTTCTTT,CASSATGNTEAFF
TRBV6-6,TRBD1,TRBJ1-2,-,TGTGCCAGCAGGCTAGGGGGCGAAAAGAGTGGCTACACCTTC,CASRLGGEKSGYTF
TRBV2,-,TRBJ2-7,-,TGTGCCAGCAGTGAGGGAGCAGCGATAACCTACGAGCAGTACTTC,CASSEGAAITYEQYF
TRBV28,TRBD2,TRBJ2-7,-,TGTGCCAGCAGTTTGGCGGGAGCCTACGAGCAGTACTTC,CASSLAGAYEQYF
TRBV2,-,TRBJ1-5,-,TGTGCCAGCAGCGCCGGGACAAATAGCAATCAGCCCCAGCATTTT,CASSAGTNSNQPQHF
TRBV18,TRBD1,TRBJ1-1,once,TGTGCCAGCTCACCCAGAGCCCCGGGACAGGGGGCAAGGAACACTGAAGCTTTCTTT,CASSPRAPGQGARNTEAFF
TRBV6-1,-,TRBJ2-5,-,TGTGCCAGCAAATCGGAGACCCAGTACTTC,CASKSETQYF
TRBV6-5,-,TRBJ1-1,-,TGTGCCAGCGGAGGTAGGGTAATACACACTGAAGCTTTCTTT,CASGGRVIHTEAFF
TRBV6-5,TRBD1,TRBJ1-2,-,TGTGCCAGCAGTCCCGGGACAGGGTTTTATGGCTACACCTTC,CASSPGTGFYGYTF
TRBV5-1,TRBD2,TRBJ2-2,-,TGCGCCAGCAGCTTGTTTACTAGCGGGGGGGCCAGCACCGGGGAGCTGTTTTTT,CASSLFTSGGASTGELFF
TRBV5-8,-,TRBJ1-4,-,TGTGCCAGCAACCCGGCGGAGGGCTTTCTCCGGGCTAATGAAAAACTGTTTTTT,CASNPAEGFLRANEKLFF
TRBV11-2,-,TRBJ2-2,-,TGTGCCAGCAGCTTAGGGGCAGGGGCGGGCGGGGAGCTGTTTTTT,CASSLGAGAGGELFF
TRBV5-1,TRBD2,TRBJ2-4,-,TGCGCCAGCAGCCCTGACAGCGGGAGGGCCGCCAAAAACATTCAGTACTTC,CASSPDSGRAAKNIQYF
TRBV5-4,-,TRBJ1-3,-,TGTGCCAGCAGCTTGGATACGAGCTCTGGAAACACCATATATTTT,CASSLDTSSGNTIYF
TRBV9,-,TRBJ1-2,-,TGTGCCAGCAGCGTGCGCGGGGGGGGGTCTGGCTACACCTTC,CASSVRGGGSGYTF
TRBV10-3,TRBD2,TRBJ2-3,-,TGTGCCATCAGGGAACTAGCGGGAGTGTCAGATACGCAGTATTTT,CAIRELAGVSDTQYF
TRBV7-6,TRBD2,TRBJ2-1,-,TGTGCCAGCAGTTGGGGGGGTCTCTACAATGAGCAGTTCTTC,CASSWGGLYNEQFF
TRBV28,TRBD2,TRBJ2-1,once,TGTGCCAGCAGTTCCTTAGCGGGAGCGACAAGTGAGCAGTTCTTC,CASSSLAGATSEQFF
TRBV5-6,-,TRBJ2-5,-,TGTGCCAGCAGCTTGTATAGGGGTCACCAAGAGACCCAGTACTTC,CASSLYRGHQETQYF
TRBV27,-,TRBJ2-5,-,TGTGCCAGCAGACGCATAGTCGACAGCCGGCAAGAGACCCAGTACTTC,CASRRIVDSRQETQYF
TRBV27,-,TRBJ1-2,few,TGTGCCACCACGCCGACAGTAGGAAACCATAAGCACCACTACACCTTC,CATTPTVGNHKHHYTF